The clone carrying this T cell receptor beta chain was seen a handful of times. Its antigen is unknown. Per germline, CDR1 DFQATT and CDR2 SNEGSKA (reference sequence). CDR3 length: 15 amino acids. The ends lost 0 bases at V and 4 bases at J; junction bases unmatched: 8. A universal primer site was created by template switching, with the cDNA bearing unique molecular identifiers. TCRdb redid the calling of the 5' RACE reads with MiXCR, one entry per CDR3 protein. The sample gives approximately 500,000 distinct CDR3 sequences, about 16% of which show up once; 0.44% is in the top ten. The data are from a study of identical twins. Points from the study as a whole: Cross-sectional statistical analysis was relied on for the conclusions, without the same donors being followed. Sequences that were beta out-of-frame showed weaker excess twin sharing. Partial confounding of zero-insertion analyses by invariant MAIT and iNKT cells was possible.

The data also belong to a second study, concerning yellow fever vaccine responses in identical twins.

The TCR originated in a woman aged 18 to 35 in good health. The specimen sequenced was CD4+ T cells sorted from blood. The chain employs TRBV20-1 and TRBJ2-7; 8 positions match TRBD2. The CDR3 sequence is CSARDPAGGGYEQYF. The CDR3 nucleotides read TGCAGTGCTAGAGACCCCGCGGGAGGAGGTTACGAGCAGTACTTC.